This T cell receptor beta chain appears in the sequencing data of a study of OX40 agonist ivuxolimab in advanced cancers. Looking at the study overall: Patients receiving dose escalation had hepatocellular carcinoma, melanoma, renal cell or head and neck cancer. One patient with hepatocellular carcinoma and two with cutaneous melanoma, three in all, had partial responses. Study results and caveats: Certain nonresponders additionally had low normalized T-cell clonal expansion. Mean expanded clone counts were higher in CD8+ than CD4+ T cells.

In this sample, this clone turned up a few times. Its antigen is unidentified. Measured with immunoSEQ multiplex PCR; TCRdb has only the in-frame clones, and not every one. The data contain 85,000 to 100,000 clones, more than 70% of them singletons. Sequences were derived from CD4+ or CD8+ T cells sorted from blood, sampled in a trial of the OX40 agonist ivuxolimab. The clonotype originates from an adult with an advanced solid tumor such as melanoma, head and neck, liver or kidney cancer.

The CDR3 loop reads CASSQVSSYNEQFF. For the CDR3, the DNA is TGTGCCAGCAGCCAAGTCAGCTCCTACAATGAGCAGTTCTTC. The chain is built from TRBV14 and TRBJ2-1; D gene unclear. The germline V and J ends were trimmed by 1 base and 0 bases, with 4 bases remaining between them. This CDR3 is built from 14 residues. CDR1 SGHDN and CDR2 FVKESK come from the germline V gene.